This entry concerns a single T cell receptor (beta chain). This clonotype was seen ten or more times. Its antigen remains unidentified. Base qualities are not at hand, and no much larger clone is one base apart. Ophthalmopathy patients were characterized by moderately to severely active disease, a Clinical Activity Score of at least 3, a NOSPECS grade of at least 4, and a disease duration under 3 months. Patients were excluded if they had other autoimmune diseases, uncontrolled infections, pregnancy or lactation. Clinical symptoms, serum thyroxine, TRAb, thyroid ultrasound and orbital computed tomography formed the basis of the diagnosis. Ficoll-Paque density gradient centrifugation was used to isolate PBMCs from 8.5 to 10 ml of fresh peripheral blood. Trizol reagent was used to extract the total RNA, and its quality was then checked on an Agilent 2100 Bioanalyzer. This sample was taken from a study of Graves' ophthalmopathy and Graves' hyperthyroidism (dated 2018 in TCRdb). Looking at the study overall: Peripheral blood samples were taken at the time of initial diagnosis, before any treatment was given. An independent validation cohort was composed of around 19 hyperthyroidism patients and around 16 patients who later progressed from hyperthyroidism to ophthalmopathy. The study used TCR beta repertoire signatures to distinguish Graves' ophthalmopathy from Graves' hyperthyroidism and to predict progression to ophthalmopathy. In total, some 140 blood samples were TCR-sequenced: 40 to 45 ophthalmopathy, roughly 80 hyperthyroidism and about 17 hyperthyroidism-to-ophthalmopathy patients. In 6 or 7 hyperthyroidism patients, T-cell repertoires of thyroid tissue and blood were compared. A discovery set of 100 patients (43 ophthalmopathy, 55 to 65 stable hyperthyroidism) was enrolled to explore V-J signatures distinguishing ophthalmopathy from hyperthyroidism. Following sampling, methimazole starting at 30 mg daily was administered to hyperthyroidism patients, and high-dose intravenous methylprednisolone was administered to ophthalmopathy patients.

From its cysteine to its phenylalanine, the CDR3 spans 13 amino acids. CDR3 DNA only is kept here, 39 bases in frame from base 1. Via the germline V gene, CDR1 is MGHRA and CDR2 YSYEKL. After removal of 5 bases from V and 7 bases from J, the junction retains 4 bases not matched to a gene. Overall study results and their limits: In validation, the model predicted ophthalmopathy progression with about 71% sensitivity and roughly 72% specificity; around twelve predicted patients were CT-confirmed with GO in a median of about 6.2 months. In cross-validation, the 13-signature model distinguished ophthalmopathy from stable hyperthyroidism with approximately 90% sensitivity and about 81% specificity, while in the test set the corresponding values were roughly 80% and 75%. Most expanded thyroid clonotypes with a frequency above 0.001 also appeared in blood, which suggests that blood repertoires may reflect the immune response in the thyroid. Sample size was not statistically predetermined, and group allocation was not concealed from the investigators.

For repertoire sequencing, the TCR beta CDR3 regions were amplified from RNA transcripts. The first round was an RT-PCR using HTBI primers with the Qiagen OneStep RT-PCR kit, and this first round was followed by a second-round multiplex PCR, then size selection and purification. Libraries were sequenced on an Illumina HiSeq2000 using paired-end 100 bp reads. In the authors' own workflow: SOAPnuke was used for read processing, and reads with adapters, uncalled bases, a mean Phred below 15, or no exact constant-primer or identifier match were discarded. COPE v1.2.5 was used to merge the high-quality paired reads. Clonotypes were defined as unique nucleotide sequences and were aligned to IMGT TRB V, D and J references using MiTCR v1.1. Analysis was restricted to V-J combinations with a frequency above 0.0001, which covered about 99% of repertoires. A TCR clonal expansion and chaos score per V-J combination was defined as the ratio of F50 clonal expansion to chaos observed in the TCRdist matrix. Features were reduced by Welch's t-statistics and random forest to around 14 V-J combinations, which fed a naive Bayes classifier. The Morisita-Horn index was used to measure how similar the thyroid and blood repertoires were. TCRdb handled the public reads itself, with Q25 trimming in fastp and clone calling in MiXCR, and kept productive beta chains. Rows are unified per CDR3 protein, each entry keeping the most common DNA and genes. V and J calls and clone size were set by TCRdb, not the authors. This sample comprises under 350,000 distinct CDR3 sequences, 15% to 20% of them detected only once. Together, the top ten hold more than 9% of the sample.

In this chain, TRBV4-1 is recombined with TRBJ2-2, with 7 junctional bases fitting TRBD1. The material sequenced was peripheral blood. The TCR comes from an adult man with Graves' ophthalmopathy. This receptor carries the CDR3 CASSLYRGGELFF. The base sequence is TGCGCCAGCAGCTTGTACAGGGGCGGGGAGCTGTTTTTT.